The next 3 T cell receptor beta chains were all read from a single sample in a study of PD-L1 blockade in urothelial cancer. Data came from immunoSEQ multiplex PCR; TCRdb stores just in-frame clones and leaves some out. Counted here are around 66,000 clones, roughly 86% occurring once; the ten biggest clones make up around 11%. Sample time point: peripheral blood 6 weeks after treatment start. This material consisted of PBMCs, taken around atezolizumab (anti-PD-L1) treatment. All receptors come from a man in his 60s with urothelial cancer.

This chain joins TRBV18 and TRBJ2-7, with a tentative D call TRBD1 (7 bases). The CDR3 runs to 16 residues. The ends were cut back, 4 bases at V and 4 bases at J, with 20 bases in the middle. CDR1 is KGHSH, CDR2 LQKENI, per germline. Here the CDR3 DNA reads TGTGCCAGCTCACTCGGGAGAGGGGGCGCAGTATACGAGCAGTACTTC. It codes for CASSLGRGGAVYEQYF.

This clone appeared once. The chain links TRBV10-3 to TRBJ1-5; no reliable D call. Trimming took 0 bases from V and 3 from J, leaving 6 bases between them. The CDR3 covers 14 residues. Germline values: CDR1 ENHRY, CDR2 SYGVKD. The CDR3 loop is CAISESQNNQPQHF. The CDR3 bases are TGTGCCATCAGTGAGTCCCAGAACAATCAGCCCCAGCATTTT.

The chain is built from TRBV11-3 and TRBJ2-2; TRBD2 agrees at 10 bases. From germline, CDR1 is SGHNT and CDR2 YENEEA. The CDR3 extends over 19 amino acids. V gave up 0 bases and J gave up 6 bases; unmatched junction bases: 13. As DNA, the CDR3 is TGTGCCAGCAGCTTAGAATATCGTCTAGCGGGAGCCAAAGCCGGGGAGCTGTTTTTT. Its protein product is CASSLEYRLAGAKAGELFF.